This entry lists 29 T cell receptor beta chains sequenced from one sample in a study of cytomegalovirus exposure and HLA in healthy donors. With 60 Vbeta and 13 Jbeta primers, the PCR was carried out. TCRdb keeps only in-frame clones here, not all; method: immunoSEQ multiplex PCR. Of 150,000 to 200,000 clones in the sample, roughly 79% were seen once. Sequenced: PBMCs. These receptor sequences come from a woman aged 18 to 35 in good health and CMV-seropositive.

The chain links TRBV27 to TRBJ2-7, with D possibly TRBD1 on 5 matching bases. Trimming shortened V by 5 bases and J by 3 bases, and 17 bases separated the two germline ends. The V gene's germline CDR1 is MNHEY and CDR2 SMNVEV (reference sequence). The length of the CDR3 is 15 residues. This chain's CDR3 is CASSLTRQNLYEQYF. CDR3 bases: TGTGCCAGCAGTCTAACCAGACAGAACCTCTACGAGCAGTACTTC.

The chain carries TRBV11-2 and TRBJ1-5, with a tentative D call TRBD1 (5 bases). V dropped 5 bases and J dropped 1 base, with 15 bases sitting between them. Germline-derived CDR1 and CDR2 are SGHAT and FQNNGV. The CDR3 is made up of 16 amino acids. DNA for the CDR3: TGTGCCAGCAGCCGAAATCAGGGAGGAAGCAATCAGCCCCAGCATTTT. Its translation: CASSRNQGGSNQPQHF.

This chain connects TRBV19 to TRBJ2-7; 10 bases agree with TRBD1. The CDR3 is made up of 15 amino acids. V gave up 5 bases and J gave up 3 bases; unmatched junction bases: 7. Per germline, CDR1 LNHDA and CDR2 SQIVND (reference sequence). Here the CDR3 reads CASSSPGTGVYEQYF. Written as DNA, the CDR3 is TGTGCCAGTAGTTCCCCCGGGACAGGGGTCTACGAGCAGTACTTC. The whole variable domain, remainder taken from reference TRBV19 and TRBJ2-7, is DGGITQSPKYLFRKEGQNVTLSCEQNLNHDAMYWYRQDPGQGLRLIYYSQIVNDFQKGDIAEGYSVSREKKESFPLTVTSAQKNPTAFYLCASSSPGTGVYEQYFGPGTRLTVT.

The genes are TRBV6-6 and TRBJ2-7; 10 bases are a match to TRBD1. This CDR3 contains 15 residues. V trimming: 8 bases; J trimming: 5 bases; junction bases outside the gene matches: 12. Germline lookup yields CDR1 MNHNY and CDR2 SVGAGI (reference sequence). The CDR3 loop is CASRYNRQGADEQYF. The CDR3 nucleotides are TGTGCCAGCCGGTATAACAGACAGGGGGCTGACGAGCAGTACTTC.

The genes are TRBV5-1 and TRBJ2-3; unclear D gene. V lost 0 bases and J lost 2, with 7 bases in between. CDR3 length: 14 amino acids. Germline CDR1 is SGHRS and CDR2 is YFSETQ. CDR3 DNA sequence: TGCGCCAGCAGCTTGGGGCAAATCACAGATACGCAGTATTTT. It translates to CASSLGQITDTQYF.

This clone was seen once. The genes are TRBV18 and TRBJ2-5, with 7 bases identical to TRBD1. The V and J ends lost 3 bases and 4 bases, in that order; junction bases with no gene match: 17. CDR1 KGHSH and CDR2 LQKENI come from the germline V gene. The CDR3 is 18 amino acids. The CDR3 nucleotides are TGTGCCAGCTCACCCTTCGACAGGGAAGGAAAGCAGGGAGAGACCCAGTACTTC. Its translation is CASSPFDREGKQGETQYF.

This sequence joins TRBV18 and TRBJ1-1, with 12 bases fitting TRBD1. V lost 5 bases to trimming and J lost 1 base; unmatched junction nucleotides: 5. Germline V gene lookup returns CDR1 KGHSH and CDR2 LQKENI. This CDR3 spans 16 amino acids. The CDR3 sequence: CASSGTGGAQNTEAFF. CDR3 bases: TGTGCCAGCTCAGGGACAGGGGGCGCCCAGAACACTGAAGCTTTCTTT. The full variable domain, in which reference TRBV18 and TRBJ1-1 provide the parts outside the CDR3, is NAGVMQNPRHLVRRRGQEARLRCSPMKGHSHVYWYRQLPEEGLKFMVYLQKENIIDESGMPKERFSAEFPKEGPSILRIQQVVRGDSAAYFCASSGTGGAQNTEAFFGQGTRLTVV.

The J gene is TRBJ2-2, the V gene TRBV5-6; tentative D call: TRBD2 (6 bases). This CDR3 has 16 amino acids. V was clipped by 4 bases and J by 0 bases, with 13 bases between them. Looked up from germline, CDR1 is SGHDT and CDR2 is YYEEEE. The CDR3 here is CASSLWGDSNTGELFF. In DNA, the CDR3 is TGTGCCAGCAGCCTATGGGGGGATTCGAACACCGGGGAGCTGTTTTTT.

Only a few counts were recorded for this clone. This rearrangement joins TRBV5-1 to TRBJ2-3; 12 positions agree with TRBD2. Germline CDR1 and CDR2: SGHRS and YFSETQ. The CDR3 sequence is 19 residues long. The V gene end was trimmed by 2 bases and the J gene end by 0 bases; junction bases not matched to a gene: 10. The CDR3 loop is CASSFAQLAGGPSTDTQYF. The CDR3 region has the DNA TGCGCCAGCAGCTTCGCCCAACTAGCGGGGGGCCCAAGCACAGATACGCAGTATTTT.

This CDR3 reads CASREQAPNYGYTF. The CDR3 DNA sequence: TGTGCCAGCAGGGAACAGGCCCCTAACTATGGCTACACCTTC. The gene calls are TRBV2 and TRBJ1-2, with D maybe TRBD1 (5 bases). V shed 6 bases and J shed 0 bases, with 11 bases lying between them. Per germline, CDR1 SNHLY and CDR2 FYNNEI. The CDR3 loop spans 14 amino acids.

This rearrangement joins TRBV23-1 to TRBJ1-2; D perhaps matches TRBD1 (6 bases). TRBV23-1 has ORF status, its function being uncertain. V lost 2 bases, J lost 2 bases, and 12 bases lay in between. The CDR3 runs to 15 residues. The CDR3 DNA is TGCGCCAGCAGTCAACGCGCAGGGGACAACTATGGCTACACCTTC. Encoded protein: CASSQRAGDNYGYTF.

This rearrangement joins TRBV4-1 to TRBJ2-1, with 7 bases identical to TRBD2. Germline values: CDR1 MGHRA, CDR2 YSYEKL. V gave up 3 bases and J gave up 2 bases; unmatched junction bases: 4. CDR3 length equals 15 residues. The CDR3 sequence is CASSQGLTTYNEQFF. CDR3 nucleotides: TGCGCCAGCAGCCAGGGACTAACTACCTACAATGAGCAGTTCTTC.

A note on this clone: The identical CDR3 is also encoded by other nucleotide sequences in the sample. V gene TRBV7-3 combines with J gene TRBJ2-2; 7 bases match TRBD1. This CDR3 has 14 amino acids. Trimming removed 4 bases from V and 7 bases from J; junction bases left unmatched: 6. Germline V CDR1 and CDR2: SGHTA, FQGTGA. CDR3 amino acids: CASSSTGVVGELFF. The CDR3 DNA reads as TGTGCCAGCAGCTCTACAGGGGTTGTCGGGGAGCTGTTTTTT.

The genes are TRBV29-1 and TRBJ2-7; D unresolved. Germline assignment: CDR1 SQVTM and CDR2 ANQGSEA. The CDR3 runs 12 residues. The V gene lost 1 base and the J gene lost 0 bases, with 4 bases spanning the gap. The CDR3 DNA follows: TGCAGCGTTGAAGGTAGCTCCTACGAGCAGTACTTC. Residues: CSVEGSSYEQYF.

The chain couples TRBV6-6 to TRBJ2-5; a weak D match, TRBD1 (6 bases). Trimming stripped 6 bases from V and 2 bases from J, with 10 bases between. The length of the CDR3 is 13 residues. Germline loops: CDR1 MNHNY, CDR2 SVGAGI (reference sequence). The CDR3 DNA follows: TGTGCCAGCAGCGACCAGGGGCAAGAGACCCAGTACTTC. Protein: CASSDQGQETQYF.

V is TRBV10-1 and J is TRBJ1-2; D is perhaps TRBD1 (6 bases). This CDR3 region has 16 residues. Looked up from germline, CDR1 is WNHNN and CDR2 is SYGVQD (reference sequence). The germline V and J ends were trimmed by 0 bases and 8 bases, with 19 bases remaining between them. Written as DNA, the CDR3 is TGCGCCAGCAGTGAGTCGACTCCTACGGGACAACGCGGCTACACCTTC. Its translation is CASSESTPTGQRGYTF.

This sequence joins TRBV4-3 and TRBJ2-7; 8 bases align to TRBD2. This CDR3 spans 15 amino acids. The V and J ends lost 1 base and 2 bases, in that order; junction bases with no gene match: 4. Germline V gene data show CDR1 as LGHNA and CDR2 as YSLEER. CDR3 in DNA: TGCGCCAGCAGCCAAGCCGGGGGGGAGGCCTACGAGCAGTACTTC. Protein product: CASSQAGGEAYEQYF.

The chain carries TRBV5-1 and TRBJ2-7, with TRBD2 as a possible D gene (6 bases). Per germline, CDR1 SGHRS and CDR2 YFSETQ. The CDR3 spans 14 residues. The germline V and J ends were trimmed by 6 bases and 7 bases, with 20 bases remaining between them. DNA of the CDR3: TGCGCCAGCACTTCATCGGGACTGGGAGAGGAGCAGTACTTC. This gives the protein CASTSSGLGEEQYF.

This clone was detected only a few times. J is TRBJ1-3 and V is TRBV30, with D maybe TRBD1 (6 bases). CDR3 length: 13 residues. The germline V gene encodes CDR1 GTSNPN and CDR2 SVGIG (reference sequence). V shed 5 bases and J shed 2 bases, with 10 bases lying between them. In DNA form, the CDR3 reads TGTGCCTGGGGGAACAGGGCTGGAAACACCATATATTTT. It yields the protein CAWGNRAGNTIYF.

The rearrangement joins TRBV6-6 to TRBJ2-7, with D unresolved. Trimming pared 0 bases from V and 0 bases from J, leaving 12 bases between. The CDR3 has 16 residues. CDR1 is MNHNY, CDR2 SVGAGI, per germline (reference sequence). CDR3 loop: CASSYSRVASSYEQYF. CDR3 in DNA: TGTGCCAGCAGTTACTCGAGAGTCGCAAGCTCCTACGAGCAGTACTTC.

The chain couples TRBV18 to TRBJ2-7; 8 bases are shared with TRBD2. The germline CDR1 and CDR2 sequences are KGHSH and LQKENI. The V gene end was trimmed by 4 bases and the J gene end by 6 bases; junction bases not matched to a gene: 8. The CDR3 has 14 amino acids. For the CDR3, the DNA is TGTGCCAGCTCACTTTCGGGGGGGGGCTCCGAGCAGTACTTC. Its translation: CASSLSGGGSEQYF. The full variable domain, rest sourced from reference TRBV18 and TRBJ2-7, is NAGVMQNPRHLVRRRGQEARLRCSPMKGHSHVYWYRQLPEEGLKFMVYLQKENIIDESGMPKERFSAEFPKEGPSILRIQQVVRGDSAAYFCASSLSGGGSEQYFGPGTRLTVT.

The chain uses TRBV4-3 and TRBJ2-7; D not resolved. Germline V CDR1 and CDR2: LGHNA, YSLEER. This CDR3 comprises 13 residues. V was trimmed by 2 bases and J by 5 bases, leaving 10 bases between them. CDR3 DNA sequence: TGCGCCAGCAGCCAACGGGTGTTCAACGAGCAGTACTTC. Translating it yields CASSQRVFNEQYF.

J is TRBJ2-7 and V is TRBV28; TRBD1 aligns across 8 bases. CDR1 is MDHEN and CDR2 is SYDVKM in the germline V gene. V lost 6 bases, J lost 0 bases, and 4 bases stayed unmatched. The CDR3 sequence is 14 residues long. DNA for the CDR3: TGTGCCAGCAGAGGGACAGGTTTCTCCTACGAGCAGTACTTC. This gives the protein CASRGTGFSYEQYF.

The gene calls are TRBV6-4 and TRBJ1-1, with a possible D match to TRBD1 (6 bases). The CDR3 spans 15 residues. Between the trimmed V and J ends, which lost 5 bases and 4 bases, there was a span of 17 bases. CDR1 and CDR2 (germline): MRHNA, SNTAGT. Here the CDR3 reads CASSPDYRVSTEAFF. In nucleotides, the CDR3 is TGTGCCAGCAGTCCAGACTACAGGGTCTCCACTGAAGCTTTCTTT.

The chain has TRBV4-1 and TRBJ2-5; D remains unclear. CDR3 length: 14 residues. Germline CDR1 reads MGHRA; CDR2 reads YSYEKL. V dropped 0 bases and J dropped 5 bases, with 10 bases sitting between them. The CDR3 nucleotides read TGCGCCAGCAGCCAAGATCAGCAGAGGGAGACCCAGTACTTC. It specifies CASSQDQQRETQYF.

In this sample, this clone turned up once. This chain uses TRBV5-4 with TRBJ2-3; 7 bases align to TRBD2. This CDR3 spans 14 amino acids. Germline values: CDR1 SGHNT, CDR2 YYREEE (reference sequence). Unmatched junction bases numbered 3, after V lost 0 bases and J lost 5 bases. CDR3 sequence: CASSLVGGRDTQYF. The CDR3 DNA reads TGTGCCAGCAGCTTGGTCGGGGGGAGAGATACGCAGTATTTT.

V gene TRBV29-1 combines with J gene TRBJ2-2; 9 nucleotides align to TRBD1. V lost 7 bases to trimming and J lost 6 bases; unmatched junction nucleotides: 6. The CDR3 sequence is 13 residues long. From germline, CDR1 is SQVTM and CDR2 ANQGSEA. The CDR3 sequence: CSGLWTGAGELFF. Here the CDR3 DNA reads TGCAGCGGACTTTGGACAGGGGCCGGGGAGCTGTTTTTT.

The rearrangement uses TRBV27 and TRBJ1-6; D is unresolved. V gave up 0 bases and J gave up 4 bases, with 13 bases separating them. Germline V gives CDR1 MNHEY, CDR2 SMNVEV (reference sequence). The CDR3 has 17 amino acids. The CDR3 bases are TGTGCCAGCAGTTTATCGAGCGAAACGCGGTATAATTCACCCCTCCACTTT. Translated: CASSLSSETRYNSPLHF.

The chain links TRBV28 to TRBJ2-7; 9 bases fit TRBD1. The length of the CDR3 is 14 residues. From germline, CDR1 is MDHEN and CDR2 SYDVKM. Germline trimming cut 5 bases from V and 5 bases from J; bases unmatched to any gene: 7. CDR3 DNA: TGTGCCAGCAGTGAGGGGACAGGGCTGGACGAGCAGTACTTC. This encodes CASSEGTGLDEQYF.